Listed here is a single TCR beta chain. These data come from a study of control samples from healthy donors and cancer patients. Sequencing was performed with immunoSEQ multiplex PCR; in TCRdb, only in-frame clones are kept and a portion is missing. The sample gives approximately 82,000 clones, 90% to 95% of which show up once; about 1.3% is in the top ten. The germline V gene encodes CDR1 SQVTM and CDR2 ANQGSEA. There are 15 residues in the CDR3. V dropped 7 bases and J dropped 4; count of bases not matched to a gene: 13. This chain joins TRBV29-1 and TRBJ2-1; 7 bases map to TRBD1. Sequenced material: PBMCs. This clonotype was obtained from a woman between 40 and 55 years old with lung cancer. CDR3 coding DNA: TGCAGCGGGGAGAACAGGGGACACCAATACAATGAGCAGTTCTTC. Translation gives CSGENRGHQYNEQFF.